These T cell receptor beta chains were read from a single sample in a study of cytomegalovirus exposure and HLA in healthy donors. Generated by immunoSEQ multiplex PCR, the TCRdb table keeps only in-frame clones and is missing some. The sample shows 150,000 to 200,000 clones, around 87% of them seen only once. Sequencing was performed on PBMCs. The source is a boy between 2 and 10 years old in good health and CMV-seronegative. The CDR3 runs from the conserved cysteine through the conserved F or W. The D gene is left open where the match is weak. Rows may omit the clone size; those that give it use once, few, many or a size class.

>-|TRBV7-7|TRBJ2-5|-
CASSLEGAETQYF
TGTGCCAGCAGCTTAGAGGGAGCAGAGACCCAGTACTTC
>-|TRBV25-1|TRBJ1-1|TRBD1
CASLGQGGTEAFF
TGTGCCAGCCTAGGACAGGGGGGCACTGAAGCTTTCTTT
>-|TRBV29-1|TRBJ1-2|-
CSVVGQNYGYTF
TGCAGCGTTGTGGGGCAGAACTATGGCTACACCTTC
>-|TRBV10-3|TRBJ2-1|-
CAISADSYNEQFF
TGTGCCATCAGCGCAGACAGTTACAATGAGCAGTTCTTC
>-|TRBV29-1|TRBJ1-2|TRBD1
CSAVRGQSEGYTF
TGCAGCGCAGTACGGGGACAGTCGGAAGGCTACACCTTC
>-|TRBV7-9|TRBJ1-4|-
CSSRKSGGKLFF
TGTTCCAGCAGAAAGAGTGGTGGAAAACTGTTTTTT
>-|TRBV7-9|TRBJ2-7|-
CASSGDSLSYEQYF
TGTGCCAGCAGCGGCGACTCCCTATCCTACGAGCAGTACTTC
>-|TRBV29-1|TRBJ1-1|-
CSVERFVDTEAFF
TGCAGCGTTGAGAGGTTTGTGGATACTGAAGCTTTCTTT
>-|TRBV5-1|TRBJ2-7|-
CASSANWAGEVVSYEQYF
TGCGCCAGCAGCGCAAACTGGGCGGGCGAGGTGGTCTCCTACGAGCAGTACTTC
>-|TRBV7-2|TRBJ2-5|-
CASSLSPGQETQYF
TGTGCCAGCAGCTTAAGTCCGGGACAAGAGACCCAGTACTTC
>-|TRBV27|TRBJ1-6|-
CASSIWGRALGSPLHF
TGTGCCAGCAGTATTTGGGGCCGCGCTTTGGGTTCACCCCTCCACTTT
>-|TRBV6-5|TRBJ2-3|-
CASKRRQLTDTQYF
TGTGCCAGCAAGAGGCGGCAGCTCACAGATACGCAGTATTTT
>-|TRBV7-8|TRBJ2-1|TRBD2
CASSLGGAGADNEQFF
TGTGCCAGCAGCTTAGGCGGAGCGGGAGCTGACAATGAGCAGTTCTTC
>-|TRBV19|TRBJ2-3|TRBD2
CASSRQVPGLAGASTDTQYF
TGTGCCAGTAGTAGACAGGTACCGGGACTAGCGGGGGCTAGCACAGATACGCAGTATTTT
>-|TRBV27|TRBJ1-2|-
CASSVSGLGGYTF
TGTGCCAGCAGTGTGAGTGGTTTGGGCGGCTACACCTTC
>-|TRBV30|TRBJ1-1|-
CAWSHPDRSTEAFF
TGTGCCTGGAGCCACCCCGACAGGAGCACTGAAGCTTTCTTT
>-|TRBV6-5|TRBJ1-4|-
CASSRGTSEKLFF
TGTGCCAGCAGCCGAGGCACAAGTGAAAAACTGTTTTTT
>-|TRBV11-2|TRBJ1-2|TRBD1
CASSSVRDRDYGYTF
TGTGCCAGCAGCTCAGTCCGGGACAGAGACTATGGCTACACCTTC
>-|TRBV7-2|TRBJ2-3|TRBD2
CASSLASGGSDTQYF
TGTGCCAGCAGCTTGGCTAGCGGGGGTTCAGATACGCAGTATTTT
>-|TRBV30|TRBJ2-7|-
CAWSKSEQNHTSYEQYF
TGTGCCTGGAGTAAATCGGAGCAGAACCATACCTCCTACGAGCAGTACTTC
>-|TRBV28|TRBJ2-3|-
CASSSRPKSRGPPMGTDTQYF
TGTGCCAGCAGTTCCAGGCCGAAGTCGCGGGGGCCCCCGATGGGCACAGATACGCAGTATTTT
>-|TRBV9|TRBJ1-3|-
CASSVGGLGNTIYF
TGTGCCAGCAGCGTCGGGGGGCTTGGAAACACCATATATTTT
>-|TRBV19|TRBJ2-3|TRBD2
CASSSPGGASADTQYF
TGTGCCAGTAGTTCCCCGGGGGGGGCTAGCGCAGATACGCAGTATTTT
>-|TRBV18|TRBJ2-7|-
CASSPEAGNYEQYF
TGTGCCAGCTCACCAGAGGCAGGGAACTACGAGCAGTACTTC
>-|TRBV20-1|TRBJ2-7|-
CSASQGGEQYF
TGCAGTGCTAGTCAGGGGGGCGAGCAGTACTTC
>once|TRBV15|TRBJ2-7|-
CATSRDSAVYEQYF
TGTGCCACCAGCAGAGATTCTGCGGTCTACGAGCAGTACTTC
>-|TRBV7-2|TRBJ1-2|-
CASSPEPQGSYGYTF
TGTGCCAGCAGCCCAGAGCCCCAGGGAAGCTATGGCTACACCTTC
>few|TRBV28|TRBJ2-5|-
CASSLQPGQLETQYF
TGTGCCAGCAGTTTACAACCTGGACAGTTGGAGACCCAGTACTTC
>-|TRBV28|TRBJ2-3|-
CASSAGGTDTQYF
TGTGCCAGCAGTGCAGGGGGCACAGATACGCAGTATTTT
>-|TRBV11-2|TRBJ2-1|-
CASSSNLIIGLDGADEQFF
TGTGCCAGCAGCTCCAACCTTATAATTGGGCTAGATGGGGCCGATGAGCAGTTCTTC
>-|TRBV5-6|TRBJ2-5|TRBD2
CASGRGETQYF
TGTGCCAGCGGGAGGGGAGAGACCCAGTACTTC